The rows below give T cell receptor beta chains drawn from one sample of a study of response to subunit inactivated influenza vaccine. Each CDR3 protein is one row after TCRdb ran MiXCR on the RT-PCR reads. Of around 200,000 distinct CDR3 sequences listed, 7.5% to 10% are singletons. The sample consisted of non-naive T cells sorted from PBMCs, taken on the day of vaccination. These receptors were taken from a man aged 50-59 years who received an inactivated influenza vaccine. Each CDR3 is given with its conserved first and last residue. Each record gives: J gene, clone size, V gene, D gene, CDR3 DNA, CDR3 protein. A D gene is named only where the DNA matches it firmly. Rows may omit the clone size; those that give it use once, few, many or a size class.

J: TRBJ2-3; size: NA; V: TRBV7-2; D: TRBD2; DNA: TGTGCCAGCAGCACGGGGACTAGCGGGGACACAGATACGCAGTATTTT; CDR3: CASSTGTSGDTDTQYF
J: TRBJ2-3; size: NA; V: TRBV18; D: NA; DNA: TGTGCCAGCTCACGGGCCTTTAGCACAGATACGCAGTATTTT; CDR3: CASSRAFSTDTQYF
J: TRBJ2-3; size: NA; V: TRBV20-1; D: TRBD1; DNA: TGCAGTGCTAGAGGGGACAGGGTTACAGATACGCAGTATTTT; CDR3: CSARGDRVTDTQYF
J: TRBJ2-2; size: once; V: TRBV5-6; D: NA; DNA: TGTGCCCGCAGCTTGACAGGAGAAAACACCGGGGAGCTGTTTTTT; CDR3: CARSLTGENTGELFF
J: TRBJ1-5; size: NA; V: TRBV12-3/TRBV12-4; D: NA; DNA: TGTGCCCTGGGCGGCGGAATTCAGCCCCAGCATTTT; CDR3: CALGGGIQPQHF
J: TRBJ2-7; size: few; V: TRBV20-1; D: NA; DNA: TGCAGTGCTGGGGACCGGTACTCCTACGAGCAGTACTTC; CDR3: CSAGDRYSYEQYF
J: TRBJ2-6; size: NA; V: TRBV14; D: TRBD1; DNA: TGTGCCAGCAGCCAAGTGAGGGACAGCCGTTGGGGGGCCAACGTCCTGACTTTC; CDR3: CASSQVRDSRWGANVLTF
J: TRBJ2-2; size: few; V: TRBV19; D: NA; DNA: TGTGCCAGTAGTATAGGAAAGGGGACCTACACCGGGGAGCTGTTTTTT; CDR3: CASSIGKGTYTGELFF
J: TRBJ1-1; size: few; V: TRBV2; D: TRBD1; DNA: TGTGCCAGCAGTTGGGGGGACAGGGGCACTGAAGCTTTCTTT; CDR3: CASSWGDRGTEAFF
J: TRBJ2-7; size: few; V: TRBV3-1; D: TRBD1; DNA: TGTGCCAGCAGACGGGACAGCCACTACGAGCAGTACTTC; CDR3: CASRRDSHYEQYF
J: TRBJ2-3; size: few; V: TRBV7-9; D: NA; DNA: TGTGCCAGCAGCTTTCGACAGTTCACAGATACGCAGTATTTT; CDR3: CASSFRQFTDTQYF
J: TRBJ2-2; size: NA; V: TRBV6-1; D: NA; DNA: TGTGCCAGCAGTGCCCTGGCCGGGGAGCTGTTTTTT; CDR3: CASSALAGELFF
J: TRBJ1-6; size: NA; V: TRBV2; D: NA; DNA: TGTGCCAGCAGTGGCTTAATGGGGGGTAGAATCCACTTT; CDR3: CASSGLMGGRIHF
J: TRBJ1-2; size: NA; V: TRBV7-3; D: TRBD1; DNA: TGTGCCAGCAGCCCAGCTGCAGGGGGCGGCTATGGCTACACCTTC; CDR3: CASSPAAGGGYGYTF
J: TRBJ2-2; size: NA; V: TRBV24-1; D: TRBD1; DNA: TGTGCCACCGGACAGGGGGCTACCGGGGAGCTGTTTTTT; CDR3: CATGQGATGELFF
J: TRBJ1-5; size: NA; V: TRBV12-3/TRBV12-4; D: NA; DNA: TGTGCCAGCAGTTCCGAGAGGGATAGCAATCAGCCCCAGCATTTT; CDR3: CASSSERDSNQPQHF
J: TRBJ2-4; size: many; V: TRBV10-3; D: NA; DNA: TGTGCCATCAGTGACGGGAACATTCAGTACTTC; CDR3: CAISDGNIQYF
J: TRBJ2-3; size: NA; V: TRBV10-3; D: TRBD2; DNA: TGTGCCATCAGTGTACCCCCATCGGACAGGCAACGCGATTCGGGACTAGCGGCAGATACGCAGTATTTT; CDR3: CAISVPPSDRQRDSGLAADTQYF
J: TRBJ2-7; size: few; V: TRBV27; D: NA; DNA: TGTGCCAGCAGTTTATCTGGGAAACTCTACTTC; CDR3: CASSLSGKLYF
J: TRBJ2-1; size: NA; V: TRBV6-2/TRBV6-3; D: NA; DNA: TGTGCCAGCAGTTACCCCGTCCGCGGGGTCTCCTACAATGAGCAGTTCTTC; CDR3: CASSYPVRGVSYNEQFF
J: TRBJ1-2; size: few; V: TRBV20-1; D: NA; DNA: TGCAGTGCTAGAGCCTTGGACAGAAACTATGGCTACACCTTC; CDR3: CSARALDRNYGYTF
J: TRBJ2-1; size: NA; V: TRBV7-8; D: NA; DNA: TGTGCCAGCAGCATCGATGAGCAGATCTTC; CDR3: CASSIDEQIF
J: TRBJ2-1; size: NA; V: TRBV11-2; D: TRBD2; DNA: TGTGCCAGCAGCTCCATCACAGGTGGAGGACTAGCGGGGAATGAGCAGTTCTTC; CDR3: CASSSITGGGLAGNEQFF
J: TRBJ2-5; size: many; V: TRBV20-1; D: NA; DNA: TGCAGTGCTCGCCCGTGGAGCCAAGAGACCCAGTACTTC; CDR3: CSARPWSQETQYF
J: TRBJ1-5; size: few; V: TRBV7-2; D: NA; DNA: TGTGCCAGCAGCTTAGTACAGGGCATGGGGCAGCCCCAGCATTTT; CDR3: CASSLVQGMGQPQHF
J: TRBJ1-2; size: many; V: TRBV5-6; D: NA; DNA: TGTGCCAGCAGCCGCTTGTTGGGAACAGATAACTATGGCTACACCTTC; CDR3: CASSRLLGTDNYGYTF
J: TRBJ1-2; size: NA; V: TRBV6-1; D: TRBD1; DNA: TGTGCCACCCCCATTCGGGACAGGGACCTCTATGGCTACACCTTC; CDR3: CATPIRDRDLYGYTF
J: TRBJ2-1; size: few; V: TRBV20-1; D: NA; DNA: TGCAGTGCCAGGTACCCGAGAGATGACAATGAGCAGTTCTTC; CDR3: CSARYPRDDNEQFF
J: TRBJ2-5; size: NA; V: TRBV4-3; D: NA; DNA: TGCGCCAGCAGCCAAGATGGGATCGGGTCCCGCCGAGTGACCCAGTACTTC; CDR3: CASSQDGIGSRRVTQYF
J: TRBJ2-3; size: NA; V: TRBV29-1; D: TRBD1; DNA: TGCAGCGTCTCCGGAACAGGGGGACTCTGGAGCACAGATACGCAGTATTTT; CDR3: CSVSGTGGLWSTDTQYF
J: TRBJ1-4; size: few; V: TRBV10-3; D: NA; DNA: TGTGCCATCAGTGACACTCCCGGAGCAAGGGAAAAACTGTTTTTT; CDR3: CAISDTPGAREKLFF
J: TRBJ2-7; size: few; V: TRBV28; D: TRBD1; DNA: TGTGCCAGCAGTGCACCCGGGACAGGGATTTACGAGCAGTACTTC; CDR3: CASSAPGTGIYEQYF
J: TRBJ2-7; size: NA; V: TRBV2; D: NA; DNA: TGTGCCAGCAGTCCCCGGACGGCCTCCTACGAGCAGTACTTC; CDR3: CASSPRTASYEQYF
J: TRBJ2-3; size: many; V: TRBV20-1; D: TRBD2; DNA: TGCAGTGCCAAAAAGCGGGGGCGCACAGATACGCAGTATTTT; CDR3: CSAKKRGRTDTQYF
J: TRBJ1-1; size: many; V: TRBV6-1; D: NA; DNA: TGTGCCAGCAGTGCCGTCCCTCCCCCTATGAACACTGAAGCTTTCTTT; CDR3: CASSAVPPPMNTEAFF
J: TRBJ1-5; size: few; V: TRBV20-1; D: NA; DNA: TGCAGTGCTAGAGATTACGGGCTGAGCAATCAGCCCCAGCATTTT; CDR3: CSARDYGLSNQPQHF
J: TRBJ2-1; size: many; V: TRBV12-3/TRBV12-4; D: TRBD2; DNA: TGTGCCAGCAGCTTTACTAGCGGGGGGTACAATGAGCAGTTCTTC; CDR3: CASSFTSGGYNEQFF
J: TRBJ1-2; size: few; V: TRBV7-8; D: NA; DNA: TGTGCCAGCAGCGTCGACAGATCCTATGGCTACACCTTC; CDR3: CASSVDRSYGYTF
J: TRBJ1-1; size: NA; V: TRBV4-2; D: NA; DNA: TGTGCCAGCAGCCAAGGGACAGCCACTGAAGCTTTCTTT; CDR3: CASSQGTATEAFF
J: TRBJ2-5; size: few; V: TRBV5-1; D: NA; DNA: TGCGCCAGCAGCTTGGGAATGAGGGCTTCGGAGACCCAGTACTTC; CDR3: CASSLGMRASETQYF
J: TRBJ2-3; size: many; V: TRBV5-1; D: NA; DNA: TGCGCCAGCAGCTTGGCAGGGAAAGTCACAGATACGCAGTATTTT; CDR3: CASSLAGKVTDTQYF
J: TRBJ1-1; size: NA; V: TRBV12-3/TRBV12-4; D: NA; DNA: TGTGCCAGCAGTCCAGGCTTACTTACTGAAGCTTTCTTT; CDR3: CASSPGLLTEAFF
J: TRBJ1-6; size: few; V: TRBV5-1; D: NA; DNA: TGCGCCAGCAGCTCCAACGCCGAGGGCCCGGCCCTCCACTTT; CDR3: CASSSNAEGPALHF
J: TRBJ2-7; size: few; V: TRBV20-1; D: TRBD1; DNA: TGCAGTGCTACCCGGGACAGATCAAACAAGGACGAGCAGTACTTC; CDR3: CSATRDRSNKDEQYF
J: TRBJ2-5; size: once; V: TRBV5-4; D: NA; DNA: TGTGCCAGCATGAGCTTTGGCTTCGTGGAGACCCAGTACTTC; CDR3: CASMSFGFVETQYF
J: TRBJ2-2; size: few; V: TRBV19; D: NA; DNA: TGTGCCAGTAGTGTCAGACTGAACACCGGGGAGCTGTTTTTT; CDR3: CASSVRLNTGELFF
J: TRBJ1-1; size: few; V: TRBV12-3/TRBV12-4; D: TRBD1; DNA: TGTGCCAGCAGGATAACCGACAGGGGTGGCACTGAAGCTTTCTTT; CDR3: CASRITDRGGTEAFF
J: TRBJ2-7; size: few; V: TRBV5-6; D: NA; DNA: TGTGCCAGCAGCTTGAAGGCCAGGAGGTACTACGAGCAGTACTTC; CDR3: CASSLKARRYYEQYF
J: TRBJ2-7; size: NA; V: TRBV20-1; D: TRBD2; DNA: TGCAGTGCTAGAGGCCACCCCGGAGCGGGACTCTACGAGCAGTACTTC; CDR3: CSARGHPGAGLYEQYF
J: TRBJ2-5; size: few; V: TRBV19; D: TRBD1; DNA: TGTGCCAGTAGTTTCGGACAGGGAACTAAGACCCAGTACTTC; CDR3: CASSFGQGTKTQYF
J: TRBJ2-7; size: few; V: TRBV5-6; D: NA; DNA: TGTGCCAGCAGCTTTGGCAGATCTACCTACGAGCAGTACTTC; CDR3: CASSFGRSTYEQYF
J: TRBJ2-4; size: NA; V: TRBV6-2/TRBV6-3; D: NA; DNA: TGTGCCAGCAGTTACTCGATGAAGACTTCACTAGCCAAAAACATTCAGTACTTC; CDR3: CASSYSMKTSLAKNIQYF
J: TRBJ2-1; size: few; V: TRBV29-1; D: NA; DNA: TGCAGCGTTGAAGAAGTGCGCGGCGGCGATAATGAGCAGTTCTTC; CDR3: CSVEEVRGGDNEQFF
J: TRBJ2-7; size: NA; V: TRBV20-1; D: TRBD1; DNA: TGCAGTGCCGGTTCGGGACAGTCCTACGAGCAGTACTTC; CDR3: CSAGSGQSYEQYF
J: TRBJ2-3; size: few; V: TRBV7-3; D: NA; DNA: TGTGCCAGCAGCTTAACGGTAGGAGAAGATACGCAGTATTTT; CDR3: CASSLTVGEDTQYF